Described below is a single T cell receptor beta chain sequence and its context. This specimen comes from a study of cytomegalovirus exposure and HLA in healthy donors. Study in general: Researchers previously reported finding roughly 120 million unique TCR beta sequences from roughly 200 million T cells.

Primers for the PCR totalled 60 Vbeta and 13 Jbeta. Clones were read by immunoSEQ multiplex PCR, and TCRdb kept only the in-frame ones, dropping some. The repertoire holds 100,000 or so clones, more than 75% seen once, with 3% to 4.5% in the top ten. The CDR3 length is 15 residues. V shed 1 base and J 2 bases; nucleotides not matched to a gene: 3. CDR1 is MNHNS and CDR2 is SASEGT in the germline V gene. The TCR originated in a woman aged 45 to 65 in good health and CMV-seropositive. Sequenced: PBMCs. This chain links TRBV6-1 with TRBJ2-7, with 9 bases identical to TRBD1. Here the CDR3 reads CASSEGTGAAYEQYF. The DNA of the CDR3 is TGTGCCAGCAGTGAAGGGACAGGGGCAGCCTACGAGCAGTACTTC.